The 8 T cell receptor beta chains presented below share a single source sample, sequenced in a study of T cell responses to AZD1222 COVID-19 vaccine. Sequencing was performed with immunoSEQ multiplex PCR; in TCRdb, only in-frame clones are kept and a portion is missing. The sample lists about 97,000 clones; about 86% were seen once. The sample in question was peripheral blood, obtained on day 0 of AZD1222 vaccination. These receptors were taken from an adult in good health.

The CDR3 bases are TGTGCCAGCAGCTCGACAGGGGCAGGAGGCTACACCTTC. Amino acids: CASSSTGAGGYTF. The genes are TRBV5-5 and TRBJ1-2; TRBD1 agrees at 8 bases. The CDR3 is 13 amino acids. V shed 3 bases and J 8 bases; nucleotides not matched to a gene: 6. Germline assignment: CDR1 SGHKS and CDR2 YYEKEE (reference sequence).

V is TRBV27 and J is TRBJ2-7; 9 positions match TRBD1. Germline V gene data show CDR1 as MNHEY and CDR2 as SMNVEV (reference sequence). The CDR3 spans 15 residues. Germline trimming cut 1 base from V and 2 bases from J; bases unmatched to any gene: 3. DNA of the CDR3: TGTGCCAGCAGTTTATTCGGGACAGGGCCCTACGAGCAGTACTTC. Translated: CASSLFGTGPYEQYF.

J is TRBJ2-5 and V is TRBV10-3; 7 bases line up with TRBD2. The CDR3 spans 15 residues. The germline V gene encodes CDR1 ENHRY and CDR2 SYGVKD. With 2 bases clipped from V and 4 bases from J, the junction kept 7 bases outside the gene matches. The CDR3 coding sequence is TGTGCCATCAGTGAGCGAGTAGCGGGCAGAGAGACCCAGTACTTC. The encoded protein is CAISERVAGRETQYF.

J is TRBJ1-2 and V is TRBV6-5; 7 nucleotides agree with TRBD1. Germline V gene lookup returns CDR1 MNHEY and CDR2 SVGAGI. The junction had 7 bases not matched to a gene; V was cut back by 2 bases and J by 4 bases. CDR3 length: 15 residues. The CDR3, as DNA: TGTGCCAGCAGTTACGGACAGGTGGAGGTCTATGGCTACACCTTC. As protein: CASSYGQVEVYGYTF.

V gene TRBV18 combines with J gene TRBJ2-3; TRBD2 agrees at 11 bases. The V segment lost 3 bases and the J segment 1 base; nucleotides outside the gene matches: 3. Germline loops: CDR1 KGHSH, CDR2 LQKENI. The CDR3 is 16 amino acids. This chain's CDR3 is CASSPSGRAGTDTQYF. The CDR3 DNA reads TGTGCCAGCTCACCTAGCGGGAGGGCCGGCACAGATACGCAGTATTTT.

This clone appeared a few times. The chain is built from TRBV7-9 and TRBJ2-7; D unresolved. Germline V gene lookup returns CDR1 SEHNR and CDR2 FQNEAQ (reference sequence). Trimming took off 5 bases at V and 2 bases at J, with 13 bases between the two ends. The CDR3 is 14 amino acids. CDR3 sequence reads: CASSPTWPPYEQYF. CDR3 DNA sequence: TGTGCCAGCAGCCCGACTTGGCCCCCCTACGAGCAGTACTTC.

This sequence joins TRBV2 and TRBJ2-5; D not certain. This CDR3 has 17 residues. In germline, CDR1 is SNHLY, CDR2 FYNNEI. Trimming removed 2 bases at V and 2 bases at J, with 18 bases between. CDR3 DNA: TGTGCCAGCAGTGAAATCCTGCCTTCCTCCCCGCAAGAGACCCAGTACTTC. This sequence encodes CASSEILPSSPQETQYF.

The rearrangement uses TRBV7-2 and TRBJ1-5; no clear D. V was cut by 2 bases and J by 0 bases, with 14 bases left in between. The CDR3 spans 17 residues. From germline, CDR1 is SGHTA and CDR2 FQGNSA. CDR3 region: CASSLQAGGRSNQPQHF. For the CDR3, the DNA is TGTGCCAGCAGCTTACAGGCGGGCGGGCGTAGCAATCAGCCCCAGCATTTT.